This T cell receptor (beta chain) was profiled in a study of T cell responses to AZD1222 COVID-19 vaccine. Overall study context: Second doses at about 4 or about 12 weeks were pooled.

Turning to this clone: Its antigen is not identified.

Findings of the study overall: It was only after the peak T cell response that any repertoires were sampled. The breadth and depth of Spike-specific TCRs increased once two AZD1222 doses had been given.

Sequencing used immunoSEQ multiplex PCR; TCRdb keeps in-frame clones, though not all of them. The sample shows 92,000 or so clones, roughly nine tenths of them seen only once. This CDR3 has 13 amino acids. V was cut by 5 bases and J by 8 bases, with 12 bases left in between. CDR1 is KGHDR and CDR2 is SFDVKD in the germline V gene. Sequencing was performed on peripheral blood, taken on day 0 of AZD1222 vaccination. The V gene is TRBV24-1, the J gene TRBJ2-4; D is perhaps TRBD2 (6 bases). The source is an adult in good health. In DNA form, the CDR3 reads TGTGCCACCAGTGGAAGGAGGGGTGACATTCAGTACTTC. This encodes CATSGRRGDIQYF.